The 6 T cell receptor beta chains listed next were all sequenced from one sample in a study of response to subunit inactivated influenza vaccine. TCRdb itself ran the RT-PCR reads through MiXCR, one entry per CDR3 protein. Of about 700,000 distinct CDR3 sequences in the sample, approximately 14% are singletons; the top ten hold around a tenth. The source was PBMCs from blood, collected 11 to 12 days after vaccination. The receptors derive from a man aged 50 or older who received an inactivated influenza vaccine.

The chain couples TRBV6-4 to TRBJ2-1, with D possibly being TRBD2 (6 bases). V was shortened by 2 bases and J by 4 bases, with 15 bases between the two germline ends. The CDR3 consists of 16 residues. Germline assignment: CDR1 MRHNA and CDR2 SNTAGT. Here the CDR3 DNA reads TGTGCCAGCAGTGACAGCTCCGTGGGGGGTTACAATGAGCAGTTCTTC. Its translation: CASSDSSVGGYNEQFF.

This clonotype was observed many times. V is TRBV12-3 or TRBV12-4 and J is TRBJ2-7, with 7 bases fitting TRBD1. V lost 5 bases, J lost 5 bases, and 3 bases stayed unmatched. This CDR3 is 12 amino acids long. CDR3 sequence (DNA): TGTGCCAGCAGTCGACAGGGACACGAGCAGTACTTC. Amino acid sequence: CASSRQGHEQYF.

The chain uses TRBV7-9 and TRBJ2-3; the D is unclear. Germline CDR1 is SEHNR and CDR2 is FQNEAQ (reference sequence). CDR3 length: 12 residues. The germline V and J ends were trimmed by 6 bases and 0 bases, with 4 bases remaining between them. CDR3 sequence (DNA): TGTGCCAGCAGTAAGAGCACAGATACGCAGTATTTT. The encoded protein is CASSKSTDTQYF.

This clonotype was observed a few times. The chain employs TRBV9 and TRBJ2-2; D is possibly TRBD2 (6 bases). The CDR3 runs 14 residues. V was trimmed by 4 bases and J by 6 bases, leaving 13 bases between them. Germline loops: CDR1 SGDLS, CDR2 YYNGEE. The DNA of the CDR3 is TGTGCCAGCAGCCCCGGAGGGGCGCCCGGGGAGCTGTTTTTT. Translated, it gives CASSPGGAPGELFF.

CDR3 sequence reads: CASSARMEEGGYTF. The CDR3 DNA sequence: TGTGCCAGCAGCGCACGTATGGAAGAGGGCGGCTACACCTTC. J is TRBJ1-2 and V is TRBV7-8; D unclear. V was shortened by 5 bases and J by 8 bases, with 18 bases between the two germline ends. The germline CDR1 and CDR2 sequences are SGHVS and FQNEAQ. The CDR3 loop spans 14 amino acids.

CDR3 loop: CSARSGVDQPQHF. The CDR3 bases are TGCAGTGCTAGATCGGGGGTGGATCAGCCCCAGCATTTT. This chain joins TRBV20-1 and TRBJ1-5; weak D call: TRBD1 (5 bases). The V and J ends lost 2 bases and 5 bases respectively, with 10 bases between them. The V gene's germline CDR1 is DFQATT and CDR2 SNEGSKA (reference sequence). This CDR3 has 13 amino acids.